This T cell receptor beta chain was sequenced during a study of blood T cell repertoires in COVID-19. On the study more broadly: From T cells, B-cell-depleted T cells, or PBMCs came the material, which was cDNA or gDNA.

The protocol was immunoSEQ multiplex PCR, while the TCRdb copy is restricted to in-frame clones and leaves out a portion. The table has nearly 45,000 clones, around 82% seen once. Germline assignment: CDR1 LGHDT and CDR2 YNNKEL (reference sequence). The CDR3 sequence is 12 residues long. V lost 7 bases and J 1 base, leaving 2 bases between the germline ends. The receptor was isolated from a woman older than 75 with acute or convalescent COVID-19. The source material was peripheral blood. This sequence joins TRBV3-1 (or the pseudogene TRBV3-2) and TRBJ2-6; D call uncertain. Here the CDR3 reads CASTSGANVLTF. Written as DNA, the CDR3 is TGTGCCAGCACTTCTGGGGCCAACGTCCTGACTTTC.